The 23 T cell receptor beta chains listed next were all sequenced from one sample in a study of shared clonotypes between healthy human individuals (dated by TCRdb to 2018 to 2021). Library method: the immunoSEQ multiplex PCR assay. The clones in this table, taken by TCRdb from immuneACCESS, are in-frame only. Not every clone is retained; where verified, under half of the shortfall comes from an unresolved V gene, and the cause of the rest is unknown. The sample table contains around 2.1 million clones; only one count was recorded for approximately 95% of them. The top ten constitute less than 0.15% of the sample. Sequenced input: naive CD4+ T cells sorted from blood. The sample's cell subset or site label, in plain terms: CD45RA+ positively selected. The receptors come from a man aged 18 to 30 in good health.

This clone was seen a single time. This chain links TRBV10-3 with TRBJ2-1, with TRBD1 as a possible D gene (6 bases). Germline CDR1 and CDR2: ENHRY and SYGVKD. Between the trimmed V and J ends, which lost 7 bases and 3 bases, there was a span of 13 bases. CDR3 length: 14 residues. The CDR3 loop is CAITDSSNYNEQFF. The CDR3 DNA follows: TGTGCCATCACGGACAGCTCAAACTACAATGAGCAGTTCTTC.

CDR3 in amino acids: CASSSGTGITYEQYF. The CDR3 DNA follows: TGTGCCAGCAGCTCCGGAACAGGTATCACCTACGAGCAGTACTTC. The chain has TRBV11-2 and TRBJ2-7; tentatively, D is TRBD1 (5 bases). CDR3 size: 15 residues. V lost 4 bases and J 2 bases, leaving 15 bases between the germline ends. Germline loops: CDR1 SGHAT, CDR2 FQNNGV.

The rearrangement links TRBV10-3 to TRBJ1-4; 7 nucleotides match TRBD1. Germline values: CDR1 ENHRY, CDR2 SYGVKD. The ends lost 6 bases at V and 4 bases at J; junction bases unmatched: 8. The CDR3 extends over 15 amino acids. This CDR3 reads CAIRPGGEDNEKLFF. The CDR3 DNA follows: TGTGCCATCAGACCAGGGGGAGAGGATAATGAAAAACTGTTTTTT.

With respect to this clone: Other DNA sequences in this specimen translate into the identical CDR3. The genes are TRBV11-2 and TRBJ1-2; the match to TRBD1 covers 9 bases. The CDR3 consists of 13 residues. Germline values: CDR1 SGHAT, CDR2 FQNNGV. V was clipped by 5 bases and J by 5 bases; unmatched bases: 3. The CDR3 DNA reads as TGTGCCAGCAGCCCGGACAGGGGTTATGGCTACACCTTC. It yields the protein CASSPDRGYGYTF.

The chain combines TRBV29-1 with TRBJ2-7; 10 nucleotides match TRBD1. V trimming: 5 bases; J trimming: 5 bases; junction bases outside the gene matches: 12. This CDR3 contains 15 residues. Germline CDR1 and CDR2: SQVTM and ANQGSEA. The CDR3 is CSVMKGTGASNEQYF. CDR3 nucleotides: TGCAGCGTTATGAAGGGGACAGGGGCAAGCAACGAGCAGTACTTC.

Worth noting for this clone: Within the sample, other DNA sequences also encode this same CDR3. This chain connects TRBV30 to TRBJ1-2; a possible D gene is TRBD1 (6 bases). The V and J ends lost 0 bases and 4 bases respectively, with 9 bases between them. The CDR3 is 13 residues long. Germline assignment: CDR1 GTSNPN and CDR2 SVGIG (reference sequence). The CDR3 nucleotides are TGTGCCTGGAGTGTAGGGGGAGTCTATGGCTACACCTTC. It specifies CAWSVGGVYGYTF.

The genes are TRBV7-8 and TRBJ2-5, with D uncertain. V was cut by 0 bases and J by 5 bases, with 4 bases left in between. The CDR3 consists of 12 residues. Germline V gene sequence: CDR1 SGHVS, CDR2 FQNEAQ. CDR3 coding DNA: TGTGCCAGCAGCTTAGCGCCGGAGACCCAGTACTTC. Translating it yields CASSLAPETQYF.

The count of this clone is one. The CDR3 DNA sequence: TGTGCCAGCAGCTTGGCCGGGACAGGGTTCTCCTACGAGCAGTACTTC. Translation: CASSLAGTGFSYEQYF. J is TRBJ2-7 and V is TRBV5-8; the match to TRBD1 covers 9 bases. The CDR3 is 16 amino acids. Looked up from germline, CDR1 is SGHTS and CDR2 is YDEGEE. The J segment lost 0 bases and the V segment lost 0 bases, leaving 4 bases of the junction unmatched.

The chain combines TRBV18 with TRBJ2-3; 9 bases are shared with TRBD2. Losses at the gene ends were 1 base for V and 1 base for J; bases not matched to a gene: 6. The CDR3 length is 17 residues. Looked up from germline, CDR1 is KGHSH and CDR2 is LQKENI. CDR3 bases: TGTGCCAGCTCACCACTGATGATAGCGGGGGGCACAGATACGCAGTATTTT. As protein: CASSPLMIAGGTDTQYF.

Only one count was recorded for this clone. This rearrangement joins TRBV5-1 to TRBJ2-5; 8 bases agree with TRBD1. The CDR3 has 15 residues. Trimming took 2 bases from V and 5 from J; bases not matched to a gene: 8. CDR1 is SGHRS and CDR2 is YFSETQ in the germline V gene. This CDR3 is CASSFGGQGGETQYF. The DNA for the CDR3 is TGCGCCAGCAGCTTTGGAGGACAGGGAGGCGAGACCCAGTACTTC.

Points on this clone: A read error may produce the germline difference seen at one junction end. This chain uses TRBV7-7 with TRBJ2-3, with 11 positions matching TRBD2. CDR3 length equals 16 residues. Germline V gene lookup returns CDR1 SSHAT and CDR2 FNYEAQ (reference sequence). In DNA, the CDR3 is TGTGCTAGCAGCCCAAGACTAGCGGGACCCACAGATACGCAGTATTTT. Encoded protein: CASSPRLAGPTDTQYF.

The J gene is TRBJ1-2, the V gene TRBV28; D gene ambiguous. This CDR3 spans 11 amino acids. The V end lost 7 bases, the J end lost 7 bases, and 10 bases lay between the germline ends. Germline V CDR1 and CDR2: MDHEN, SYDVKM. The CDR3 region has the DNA TGTGCCAGCAATCAATCGGGTGGCTACACCTTC. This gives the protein CASNQSGGYTF.

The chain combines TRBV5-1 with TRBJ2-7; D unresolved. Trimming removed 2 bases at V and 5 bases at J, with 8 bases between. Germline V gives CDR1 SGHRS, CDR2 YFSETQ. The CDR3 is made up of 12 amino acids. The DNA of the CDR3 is TGCGCCAGCAGCTTCGGACCGAACGAGCAGTACTTC. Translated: CASSFGPNEQYF.

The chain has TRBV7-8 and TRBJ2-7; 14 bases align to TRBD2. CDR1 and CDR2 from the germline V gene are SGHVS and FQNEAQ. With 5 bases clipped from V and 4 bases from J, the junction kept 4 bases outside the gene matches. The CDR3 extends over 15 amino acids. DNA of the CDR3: TGTGCCAGCAGCCAAGGACTAGCGGGGGGTTACGAGCAGTACTTC. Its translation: CASSQGLAGGYEQYF.

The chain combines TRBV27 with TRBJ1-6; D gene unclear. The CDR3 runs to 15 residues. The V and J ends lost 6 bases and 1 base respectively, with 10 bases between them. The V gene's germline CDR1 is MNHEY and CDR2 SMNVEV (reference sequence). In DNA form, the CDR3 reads TGTGCCAGCAGCCTGAGGTTATCCTATAATTCACCCCTCCACTTT. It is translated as CASSLRLSYNSPLHF.

CDR3 DNA: TGCGCCAGCAGCTTCGGCACCGGGGAGCTGTTTTTT. Translated, it gives CASSFGTGELFF. The chain couples TRBV5-1 to TRBJ2-2; the D is unclear. The CDR3 consists of 12 residues. Germline CDR1 is SGHRS and CDR2 is YFSETQ. V lost 2 bases to trimming and J lost 4 bases, with 3 bases between them.

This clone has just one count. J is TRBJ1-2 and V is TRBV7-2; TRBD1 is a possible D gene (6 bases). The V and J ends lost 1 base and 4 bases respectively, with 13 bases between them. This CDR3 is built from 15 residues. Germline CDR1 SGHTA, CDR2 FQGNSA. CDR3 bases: TGTGCCAGCAGCTTAGGCCCGGGGGCGGTCTATGGCTACACCTTC. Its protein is CASSLGPGAVYGYTF.

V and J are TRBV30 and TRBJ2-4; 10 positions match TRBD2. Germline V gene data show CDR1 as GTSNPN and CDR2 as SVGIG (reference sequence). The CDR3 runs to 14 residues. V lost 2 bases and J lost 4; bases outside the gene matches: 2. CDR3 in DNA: TGTGCCTGGAGTACTAGCGGGACAAAAAACATTCAGTACTTC. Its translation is CAWSTSGTKNIQYF.

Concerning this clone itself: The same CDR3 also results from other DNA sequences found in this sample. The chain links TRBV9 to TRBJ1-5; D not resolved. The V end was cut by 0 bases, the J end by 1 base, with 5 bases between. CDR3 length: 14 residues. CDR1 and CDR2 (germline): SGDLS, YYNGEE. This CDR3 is CASSVGTSNQPQHF. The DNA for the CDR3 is TGTGCCAGCAGCGTAGGTACAAGCAATCAGCCCCAGCATTTT.

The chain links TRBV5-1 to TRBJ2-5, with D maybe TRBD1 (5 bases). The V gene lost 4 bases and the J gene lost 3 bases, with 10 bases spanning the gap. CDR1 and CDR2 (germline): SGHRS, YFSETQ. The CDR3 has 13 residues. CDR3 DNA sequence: TGCGCCAGCAGCAGGGGCTTCAAAGAGACCCAGTACTTC. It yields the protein CASSRGFKETQYF.

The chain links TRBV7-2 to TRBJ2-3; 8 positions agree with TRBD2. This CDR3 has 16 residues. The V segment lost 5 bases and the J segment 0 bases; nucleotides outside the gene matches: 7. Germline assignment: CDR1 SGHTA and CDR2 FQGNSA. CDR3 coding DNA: TGTGCCAGCAGCCCCAGAAGCGGGGGAAGCACAGATACGCAGTATTTT. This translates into CASSPRSGGSTDTQYF. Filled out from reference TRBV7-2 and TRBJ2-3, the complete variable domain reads GAGVSQSPSNKVTEKGKDVELRCDPISGHTALYWYRQSLGQGLEFLIYFQGNSAPDKSGLPSDRFSAERTGGSVSTLTIQRTQQEDSAVYLCASSPRSGGSTDTQYFGPGTRLTVL.

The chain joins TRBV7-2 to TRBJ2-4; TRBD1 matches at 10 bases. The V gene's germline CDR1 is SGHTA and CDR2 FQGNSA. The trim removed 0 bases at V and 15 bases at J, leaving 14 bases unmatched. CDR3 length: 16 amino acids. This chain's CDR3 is CASSLAGSAKGTGVYF. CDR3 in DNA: TGTGCCAGCAGCTTAGCGGGGTCTGCCAAAGGGACAGGGGTGTACTTC.

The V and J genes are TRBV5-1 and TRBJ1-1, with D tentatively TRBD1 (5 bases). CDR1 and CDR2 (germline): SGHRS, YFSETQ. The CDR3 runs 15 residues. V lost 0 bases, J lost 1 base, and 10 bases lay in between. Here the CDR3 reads CASSLVWGANTEAFF. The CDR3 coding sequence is TGCGCCAGCAGCTTGGTTTGGGGCGCGAACACTGAAGCTTTCTTT.